This TCR beta chain was recorded in a study of radiotherapy plus CTLA-4 blockade in lung cancer. About the research overall: Disease control was seen in about 30% of patients, objective responses in approximately 19%. Study-wide results and limits: The study found tumor-derived TCR clones expanded in blood after radiotherapy plus ipilimumab. Increased serum interferon-beta after radiation also reportedly predicted response strongly.

CDR3 length equals 14 residues. CDR1 and CDR2 from the germline V gene are SGHTA and FQGNSA. Trimming took off 7 bases at V and 7 bases at J, with 18 bases between the two ends. It was focal radiation plus CTLA-4 blockade with ipilimumab that patients with chemo-refractory metastatic non-small-cell lung cancer received. The repertoire was sequenced with immunoSEQ multiplex PCR; TCRdb's copy has only in-frame clones and lacks some. The sample includes over 75,000 clones, over 80% of them seen just once. This clone was recorded only once. No antigen is known for it. The starting material was peripheral blood, obtained from a patient treated with radiotherapy plus ipilimumab. The source of this sequence is a human donor with non-small cell lung cancer who had stable disease on radiotherapy plus ipilimumab. The chain carries TRBV7-2 and TRBJ2-3, with a possible D match to TRBD2 (6 bases). CDR3 bases: TGTGCCAGCATCGAACAGACTAGTACATATACGCAGTATTTT. Translated, it gives CASIEQTSTYTQYF.